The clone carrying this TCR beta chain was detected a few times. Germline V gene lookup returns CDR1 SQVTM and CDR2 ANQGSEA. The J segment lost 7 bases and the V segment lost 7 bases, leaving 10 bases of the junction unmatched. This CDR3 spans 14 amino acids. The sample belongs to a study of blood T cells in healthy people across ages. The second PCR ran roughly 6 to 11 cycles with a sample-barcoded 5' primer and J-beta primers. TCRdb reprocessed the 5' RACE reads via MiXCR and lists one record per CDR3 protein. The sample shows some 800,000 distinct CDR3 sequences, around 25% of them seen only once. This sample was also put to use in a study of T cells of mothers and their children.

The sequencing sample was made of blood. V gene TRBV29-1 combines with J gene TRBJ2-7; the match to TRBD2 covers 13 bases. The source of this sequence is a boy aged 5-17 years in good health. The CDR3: CSANTGLAGREQYF. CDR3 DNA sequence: TGCAGCGCCAACACGGGACTAGCGGGAAGGGAGCAGTACTTC.